This T cell receptor (beta chain) was documented in a study of vaccination and CD4 T cells after COVID-19. Germline V gene data show CDR1 as SNHLY and CDR2 as FYNNEI. V was clipped by 4 bases and J by 2 bases, with 8 bases between them. This CDR3 has 13 residues. Sequencing of DNA taken from cultured CD4+ T cells relied on the Oncomine TCR Beta short-read assay. TCRdb itself ran the PCR reads through MiXCR, one entry per CDR3 protein. This sample yields about 13,000 distinct CDR3 sequences, of which 45% to 65% are seen a single time; 12% belongs to the top ten. The sample's treatment: roughly 10-day PBMC culture with coronavirus spike peptide pools or control peptides (ViraFEST assay). A note on this clonotype: Its antigen remains unknown.

Sequenced: CD4+ T cells from blood, cultured in vitro. J is TRBJ1-2 and V is TRBV2; no firm D call. The TCR was taken from a human donor who had recovered from COVID-19. DNA of the CDR3: TGTGCCAGCAGTGCGTCGGCCAACTATGGCTACACCTTC. Protein sequence: CASSASANYGYTF.